Following are 14 T cell receptor beta chains from one sample sequenced in a study of cytomegalovirus exposure and HLA in healthy donors. TCRdb's copy holds only in-frame clones and misses some; the assay was immunoSEQ multiplex PCR. The data show approximately 160,000 clones, with roughly nine tenths seen just once and 3% held by the top ten. Sequencing used PBMCs. The receptor set was obtained from a woman younger than 35 in good health and CMV-seropositive.

This clone was picked up a small number of times. The gene calls are TRBV18 and TRBJ2-7; 8 bases are a match to TRBD1. This CDR3 is 13 amino acids long. Trimming cost V 4 bases and J 5 bases; bases outside gene matches: 4. Germline CDR1 KGHSH, CDR2 LQKENI. CDR3 sequence reads: CASSLDRVDEQYF. DNA for the CDR3: TGTGCCAGCTCACTGGACAGGGTCGACGAGCAGTACTTC.

The chain has TRBV19 and TRBJ1-5; D not certain. Trimming pared 0 bases from V and 1 base from J, leaving 7 bases between. The CDR3 covers 15 residues. The germline V gene encodes CDR1 LNHDA and CDR2 SQIVND (reference sequence). The chain's CDR3 is CASSIDGGSNQPQHF. The CDR3 DNA reads as TGTGCCAGTAGTATAGACGGAGGCAGCAATCAGCCCCAGCATTTT.

The rearrangement links TRBV7-2 to TRBJ2-1; possible D gene TRBD2, 5 bases. Trimming stripped 7 bases from V and 7 bases from J, with 20 bases between. CDR3 length: 15 residues. The germline gives CDR1 SGHTA, CDR2 FQGNSA. CDR3 DNA sequence: TGTGCCAGCAAGGAGTCGCGACTACCGTTGAATGAGCAGTTCTTC. Translating gives CASKESRLPLNEQFF.

This chain links TRBV6-1 with TRBJ1-5; D unresolved. The CDR3 spans 15 residues. V lost 1 base and J 3 bases, leaving 10 bases between the germline ends. Germline V CDR1 and CDR2: MNHNS, SASEGT. CDR3 DNA sequence: TGTGCCAGCAGTGAAGGGAGGGTTGCCAATCAGCCCCAGCATTTT. Translation: CASSEGRVANQPQHF.

This rearrangement joins TRBV6-5 to TRBJ2-7; D is unclear. Germline-derived CDR1 and CDR2 are MNHEY and SVGAGI. The CDR3 extends over 13 amino acids. V lost 0 bases, J lost 2 bases, and 5 bases lay in between. Here the CDR3 reads CASSYSLPYEQYF. CDR3 bases: TGTGCCAGCAGTTACTCCCTCCCCTACGAGCAGTACTTC.

This chain joins TRBV7-3 and TRBJ2-1, with 11 bases identical to TRBD2. This CDR3 spans 15 amino acids. The V and J ends lost 3 bases and 6 bases, in that order; junction bases with no gene match: 4. Germline CDR1 is SGHTA and CDR2 is FQGTGA. CDR3 protein: CASSFGLAGINEQFF. The CDR3 nucleotides read TGTGCCAGCAGCTTCGGACTAGCGGGTATCAATGAGCAGTTCTTC.

The rearrangement links TRBV10-3 to TRBJ2-5; 7 bases map to TRBD2. Germline lookup yields CDR1 ENHRY and CDR2 SYGVKD. The J segment lost 4 bases and the V segment lost 2 bases, leaving 16 bases of the junction unmatched. The CDR3 loop spans 18 amino acids. The CDR3 bases are TGTGCCATCAGTGAGCCGAACATGACTAGCCAGAACACAGAGACCCAGTACTTC. This gives the protein CAISEPNMTSQNTETQYF.

V usage is TRBV6-5 and J usage is TRBJ1-2; D is uncertain. The germline V gene has CDR1 MNHEY and CDR2 SVGAGI. Trimming cost V 6 bases and J 4 bases, with 6 bases left between them. The CDR3 length is 11 residues. The CDR3 DNA sequence: TGTGCCAGCAGGGGCTCCTATGGCTACACCTTC. Protein product: CASRGSYGYTF.

The chain joins TRBV6-5 to TRBJ1-2; the match to TRBD1 covers 7 bases. Germline values: CDR1 MNHEY, CDR2 SVGAGI. After removal of 6 bases from V and 7 bases from J, the junction contained 5 bases not matched to a gene. This CDR3 has 12 residues. The CDR3 spells CASRRQGLGYTF. DNA for the CDR3: TGTGCCAGCAGAAGACAGGGTCTTGGCTACACCTTC.

This chain uses TRBV28 with TRBJ1-2; 8 bases fit TRBD1. V lost 4 bases, J lost 4 bases, and 8 bases stayed unmatched. CDR3 size: 15 residues. The V gene's germline CDR1 is MDHEN and CDR2 SYDVKM. The CDR3 region is CASSSLGQASYGYTF. Here the CDR3 DNA reads TGTGCCAGCAGTTCCCTGGGACAGGCTTCCTATGGCTACACCTTC.

The rearrangement links TRBV6-5 to TRBJ2-5; a weak D match, TRBD2 (5 bases). This CDR3 contains 14 residues. The V end lost 2 bases, the J end lost 5 bases, and 12 bases lay between the germline ends. Per germline, CDR1 MNHEY and CDR2 SVGAGI. In DNA form, the CDR3 reads TGTGCCAGCAGTTACGGACGGAGGTGGGAGACCCAGTACTTC. Translation: CASSYGRRWETQYF.

J is TRBJ1-3 and V is TRBV6-6, with D possibly being TRBD1 (6 bases). CDR3 length: 15 residues. The V end was cut by 6 bases, the J end by 2 bases, with 14 bases between. Germline V gene data show CDR1 as MNHNY and CDR2 as SVGAGI (reference sequence). The CDR3 DNA is TGTGCCAGCAGCCGCAGGGGTTTGGCTGGAAACACCATATATTTT. This codes for CASSRRGLAGNTIYF.

The chain links TRBV15 to TRBJ1-5; TRBD1 matches 9 bases. This CDR3 has 15 residues. Germline-derived CDR1 and CDR2 are LNHNV and YYDKDF (reference sequence). The trim removed 0 bases at V and 4 bases at J, leaving 1 base unmatched. The CDR3 is CATSREQGANQPQHF. The CDR3 bases are TGTGCCACCAGCAGAGAACAGGGGGCAAATCAGCCCCAGCATTTT.

The chain joins TRBV5-4 to TRBJ2-7, with 11 positions matching TRBD1. Germline loops: CDR1 SGHNT, CDR2 YYREEE (reference sequence). The junction had 0 bases not matched to a gene; V was cut back by 4 bases and J by 3 bases. The CDR3 is 13 residues long. The CDR3 sequence: CASSGTGGYEQYF. The DNA for the CDR3 is TGTGCCAGCAGCGGGACAGGGGGCTACGAGCAGTACTTC.